This T cell receptor (beta chain) came from a study of blood T cell repertoires in COVID-19. Study overall: The study drew acute and convalescent COVID-19 samples from the United States, Italy and Spain.

Clones were read by immunoSEQ multiplex PCR, and TCRdb kept only the in-frame ones, dropping some. The top ten hold over 15% of the sample, which has fewer than 150,000 clones, under 85% seen once. This TCR was recovered from a man aged 25 to 40 who had recovered from COVID-19. The sequencing sample was made of PBMCs or T cells enriched from blood (not recorded which).

The CDR3 region is CASSKATASRASEHYEQYF. The CDR3 DNA reads as TGTGCCAGCAGCAAAGCAACCGCCTCGAGGGCTAGCGAACACTACGAGCAGTACTTC. V is TRBV21-1 and J is TRBJ2-7; the DNA was not used to check the table's D call, TRBD2. TRBV21-1 corresponds to a pseudogene. CDR3 size: 19 residues.